The clone carrying this T cell receptor beta chain was detected many times. Other nucleotide sequences in the sample specify the same CDR3. Although they were nominally healthy when sampled, donors likely had unrecorded immune exposures. 60 Vbeta and 13 Jbeta primers were used in PCR. Using immunoSEQ multiplex PCR, the repertoire was profiled, and TCRdb retains in-frame clones only, with some absent. Among nearly 200,000 clones listed, 77% were seen once. This sample stems from a study of cytomegalovirus exposure and HLA in healthy donors. The receptor was isolated from a woman aged 25-40 years in good health and CMV-seropositive. Sequenced material: PBMCs.

CDR3 nucleotide sequence: TGTGCCAGCAGCATACAGGGTTATAGCAATCAGCCCCAGCATTTT. Amino acids: CASSIQGYSNQPQHF. The rearrangement joins TRBV5-8 to TRBJ1-5; a possible D gene is TRBD1 (6 bases). The V gene's germline CDR1 is SGHTS and CDR2 YDEGEE. Deletions cut 4 bases from V and 0 bases from J, with 11 bases between. The CDR3 runs 15 residues. The full variable domain, its missing parts supplied by reference TRBV5-8 and TRBJ1-5, is EAGVTQSPTHLIKTRGQQATLRCSPISGHTSVYWYQQALGLGLQFLLWYDEGEERNRGNFPPRFSGRQFPNYSSELNVNALELEDSALYLCASSIQGYSNQPQHFGDGTRLSIL.